Sequencing of this TCR beta chain was carried out in a study of cytomegalovirus exposure and HLA in healthy donors. The PCR ran on 60 Vbeta and 13 Jbeta primers. Sequenced by immunoSEQ multiplex PCR; TCRdb stores in-frame clones only, minus some. The repertoire consists of about 260,000 clones, with about 83% occurring once and the leading ten covering roughly 2%. This clonotype was obtained from a woman in her thirties or forties in good health and CMV-seropositive. The sequenced sample consisted of PBMCs.

DNA for the CDR3: TGCGCCAGCAGGACGACAGGGGTCGGGACTGAAGCTTTCTTT. It yields the protein CASRTTGVGTEAFF. The chain carries TRBV5-1 and TRBJ1-1; 8 positions match TRBD1. The length of the CDR3 is 14 residues. Per germline, CDR1 SGHRS and CDR2 YFSETQ. V shed 5 bases, J shed 5 bases, and the junction held 8 bases outside the gene matches.